This T cell receptor beta chain derives from a study of shared clonotypes between healthy human individuals. Study context: Those who served as donors were a couple of women and a few men between the ages of 18 and 49.

Replicate PCRs run on unsorted PBMC used around 0.3 ug DNA, which was tens of thousands of T cell genomes. The table came from immunoSEQ multiplex PCR; TCRdb's copy has only in-frame clones and leaves some out. The data hold fewer than 700,000 clones, with roughly 79% observed a single time. Germline V gives CDR1 SGDLS, CDR2 YYNGEE. The V and J ends lost 0 bases and 5 bases respectively, with 17 bases between them. The CDR3 covers 16 residues. Regarding this clone: Its specificity is not known.

Healthy HIV-negative adults without recent acute infections or vaccinations served as donors. Findings and caveats of the study: Represented genetic and exposure-history diversity was restricted by having few donors.

Sequenced input: PBMCs. This chain links TRBV9 with TRBJ1-1, with D uncertain. The sequence derives from a woman aged 40-49 years in good health. Some clones in this sample may be carry-over from other donors' samples. CDR3 DNA: TGTGCCAGCAGCGTAGAGGCAGACCCCTACGGGACTGAAGCTTTCTTT. Protein sequence: CASSVEADPYGTEAFF. The full variable domain, in which reference TRBV9 and TRBJ1-1 provide the parts outside the CDR3, is DSGVTQTPKHLITATGQRVTLRCSPRSGDLSVYWYQQSLDQGLQFLIQYYNGEERAKGNILERFSAQQFPDLHSELNLSSLELGDSALYFCASSVEADPYGTEAFFGQGTRLTVV.